The TCR beta chain described here comes from a study of blood T cell repertoires in COVID-19. Study in general: Some COVID-19 samples were acute and others convalescent; all came from the United States, Italy and Spain.

The table lists this clone with a few counts. Libraries were prepared by immunoSEQ multiplex PCR; TCRdb keeps only in-frame clonotypes and omits some of them. The sample holds a few hundred thousand clones, roughly 89% seen once. This receptor was identified in a woman in her thirties or forties who had recovered from COVID-19. Sample: PBMCs or T cells enriched from blood (not recorded which).

The chain's CDR3 is CASSVSISPGLAGEETQYF. For the CDR3, the DNA is TGTGCCAGCAGCGTAAGTATTTCGCCGGGACTAGCGGGAGAAGAGACCCAGTACTTC. This chain connects TRBV9 to TRBJ2-5; TRBD2 matches 14 bases. CDR3 size: 19 residues. Looked up from germline, CDR1 is SGDLS and CDR2 is YYNGEE. J lost 3 bases, V lost 1 base, and 11 bases had no gene match. The variable domain in full, completed from reference TRBV9 and TRBJ2-5, reads DSGVTQTPKHLITATGQRVTLRCSPRSGDLSVYWYQQSLDQGLQFLIQYYNGEERAKGNILERFSAQQFPDLHSELNLSSLELGDSALYFCASSVSISPGLAGEETQYFGPGTRLLVL.